One sample yielded the 18 T cell receptor beta chains listed below, sequenced in a study of blood T cell repertoires in COVID-19. Assay used: immunoSEQ multiplex PCR; TCRdb lists only in-frame clones, some missing. The table lists fewer than 80,000 clones, roughly 90% of them singletons. Sequencing was carried out using peripheral blood. The receptors derive from a human donor in a cohort sampled during active COVID-19.

The chain is built from TRBV4-3 and TRBJ1-1; possible D gene TRBD1, 5 bases. V was clipped by 4 bases and J by 3 bases, with 12 bases between them. CDR3 length: 14 residues. Germline-derived CDR1 and CDR2 are LGHNA and YSLEER. DNA for the CDR3: TGCGCCAGCAGCCTGGTGGGGGGGGACACTGAAGCTTTCTTT. It encodes CASSLVGGDTEAFF.

The J gene is TRBJ2-5, the V gene TRBV7-6; no clear D. V lost 4 bases and J lost 2, with 8 bases in between. Germline V CDR1 and CDR2: SGHVS, FNYEAQ. CDR3 size: 13 residues. The CDR3 loop reads CASSYRRQETQYF. CDR3 sequence (DNA): TGTGCCAGCAGCTACCGCAGGCAAGAGACCCAGTACTTC. Full variable domain (outside the CDR3, taken from reference TRBV7-6 and TRBJ2-5): GAGVSQSPRYKVTKRGQDVALRCDPISGHVSLYWYRQALGQGPEFLTYFNYEAQQDKSGLPNDRFSAERPEGSISTLTIQRTEQRDSAMYRCASSYRRQETQYFGPGTRLLVL.

The chain has TRBV19 and TRBJ2-2, with 8 bases aligning to TRBD2. V lost 3 bases, J lost 6 bases, and 6 bases stayed unmatched. The CDR3 consists of 15 residues. Germline-derived CDR1 and CDR2 are LNHDA and SQIVND (reference sequence). The CDR3 loop reads CASSIGTRFSGELFF. CDR3 DNA: TGTGCCAGTAGTATCGGGACTAGATTCTCCGGGGAGCTGTTTTTT.

The J gene is TRBJ2-5, the V gene TRBV11-2; TRBD2 matches at 7 bases. With V trimmed by 5 bases and J by 3 bases, 3 bases remained unmatched. The CDR3 sequence is 13 residues long. CDR1 and CDR2 (germline): SGHAT, FQNNGV. This chain's CDR3 is CASSQGLEETQYF. The CDR3, as DNA: TGTGCCAGCAGCCAAGGACTAGAAGAGACCCAGTACTTC.

The chain uses TRBV6-5 and TRBJ2-1; maybe TRBD1 (6 bases). Trimming cost V 8 bases and J 0 bases, with 14 bases left between them. Germline V gene sequence: CDR1 MNHEY, CDR2 SVGAGI. This CDR3 has 15 residues. DNA of the CDR3: TGTGCCAGCCCGCCCACAGGGAACTCCTACAATGAGCAGTTCTTC. Amino acids: CASPPTGNSYNEQFF.

A single count supports this clone. This chain uses TRBV7-9 with TRBJ2-3; TRBD2 aligns across 8 bases. The V gene's germline CDR1 is SEHNR and CDR2 FQNEAQ (reference sequence). After removal of 5 bases from V and 6 bases from J, the junction contained 7 bases not matched to a gene. This CDR3 comprises 14 residues. CDR3 nucleotides: TGTGCCAGCAGCATCGGGGGGGCCGGGGATACGCAGTATTTT. It is translated as CASSIGGAGDTQYF.

V and J are TRBV2 and TRBJ2-3; 10 nucleotides match TRBD1. The germline V gene has CDR1 SNHLY and CDR2 FYNNEI. CDR3 size: 16 residues. V lost 4 bases to trimming and J lost 6 bases; unmatched junction nucleotides: 10. The CDR3 region is CASSGGDRGAGDTQYF. The CDR3 bases are TGTGCCAGCAGTGGGGGGGACAGGGGAGCCGGGGATACGCAGTATTTT.

V and J are TRBV6-5 and TRBJ1-1, with unresolved D. Per germline, CDR1 MNHEY and CDR2 SVGAGI. V was trimmed by 10 bases and J by 1 base, leaving 13 bases between them. This CDR3 has 13 residues. The CDR3 sequence: CATRGTANTEAFF. DNA for the CDR3: TGTGCCACCCGAGGCACGGCGAACACTGAAGCTTTCTTT.

This rearrangement joins TRBV7-9 to TRBJ2-7; D is possibly TRBD1 (6 bases). This CDR3 spans 12 amino acids. Looked up from germline, CDR1 is SEHNR and CDR2 is FQNEAQ (reference sequence). V lost 5 bases to trimming and J lost 3 bases, with 8 bases between them. CDR3 residues: CASSVQGYEQYF. CDR3 bases: TGTGCCAGCAGCGTACAGGGCTACGAGCAGTACTTC.

The gene calls are TRBV6-6 and TRBJ1-2, with D perhaps matching TRBD1 (6 bases). There are 14 residues in the CDR3. The V end was cut by 11 bases, the J end by 4 bases, with 20 bases between. CDR1 and CDR2 from the germline V gene are MNHNY and SVGAGI (reference sequence). CDR3 DNA sequence: TGTGCCGCCCTTAGCGGGGGCTCAAGCTATGGCTACACCTTC. Translation: CAALSGGSSYGYTF.

The rearrangement links TRBV18 to TRBJ2-7; the D is unclear. V lost 6 bases and J lost 6, with 15 bases in between. Germline CDR1 and CDR2: KGHSH and LQKENI. The CDR3 spans 13 residues. The CDR3 DNA reads as TGTGCCAGCTCCCCCTTGGGCGCCCTCGAGCAGTACTTC. Residues: CASSPLGALEQYF.

The chain is built from TRBV2 and TRBJ2-3; 9 bases match TRBD1. Germline-derived CDR1 and CDR2 are SNHLY and FYNNEI. J was trimmed by 2 bases and V by 10 bases; bases with no gene match: 4. This CDR3 has 13 residues. The CDR3 region is CATDRGTTDTQYF. As DNA, the CDR3 is TGTGCCACCGACAGGGGGACCACAGATACGCAGTATTTT.

The V and J genes are TRBV7-2 and TRBJ2-1, with TRBD2 matching over 10 bases. The CDR3 has 17 residues. The J segment lost 5 bases and the V segment lost 2 bases, leaving 9 bases of the junction unmatched. Germline V gene data show CDR1 as SGHTA and CDR2 as FQGNSA. This chain's CDR3 is CASSLTGGLAMDNEQFF. The DNA for the CDR3 is TGTGCCAGCAGCTTAACGGGGGGACTAGCGATGGACAATGAGCAGTTCTTC. Drawing the rest from reference TRBV7-2 and TRBJ2-1, the complete variable domain is GAGVSQSPSNKVTEKGKDVELRCDPISGHTALYWYRQSLGQGLEFLIYFQGNSAPDKSGLPSDRFSAERTGGSVSTLTIQRTQQEDSAVYLCASSLTGGLAMDNEQFFGPGTRLTVL.

This chain uses TRBV7-2 with TRBJ1-6, with TRBD1 matching 7 bases. The germline V gene has CDR1 SGHTA and CDR2 FQGNSA. The CDR3 totals 16 residues. Trimming removed 2 bases from V and 6 bases from J; junction bases left unmatched: 7. DNA for the CDR3: TGTGCCAGCAGCTTAAACCAGGACAGGATTAATTCACCCCTCCACTTT. Protein: CASSLNQDRINSPLHF.

The chain employs TRBV20-1 and TRBJ2-1; D is perhaps TRBD2 (5 bases). The CDR3 totals 11 residues. Germline values: CDR1 DFQATT, CDR2 SNEGSKA (reference sequence). Trimming left V 6 bases short and J 15 bases short, with 18 bases between. The CDR3 here is CSATSGMPPFF. CDR3 bases: TGCAGTGCAACAAGCGGTATGCCCCCGTTCTTC.

This clone was seen more than once but under ten times. The chain carries TRBV27 and TRBJ1-2; 7 nucleotides align to TRBD1. The J segment lost 4 bases and the V segment lost 7 bases, leaving 12 bases of the junction unmatched. The CDR3 totals 15 residues. Germline CDR1 reads MNHEY; CDR2 reads SMNVEV (reference sequence). This chain's CDR3 is CASKYTTDRTYGYTF. The CDR3 DNA sequence: TGTGCCAGCAAATATACTACGGACAGGACCTATGGCTACACCTTC.

This clone was seen once. The gene calls are TRBV7-2 and TRBJ2-5, with no clear D. The CDR3 consists of 13 residues. V lost 6 bases to trimming and J lost 4 bases, with 12 bases between them. Germline V lookup: CDR1 SGHTA, CDR2 FQGNSA. The DNA of the CDR3 is TGTGCCAGCAGTCTCGGGTTCCCAGAGACCCAGTACTTC. This encodes CASSLGFPETQYF.

This chain joins TRBV5-4 and TRBJ2-1, with 7 bases matching TRBD2. The germline CDR1 and CDR2 sequences are SGHNT and YYREEE (reference sequence). The V gene end was trimmed by 6 bases and the J gene end by 0 bases; junction bases not matched to a gene: 3. The CDR3 is 14 residues long. The DNA for the CDR3 is TGTGCCAGCAACGCGGGAGTCTCCTACAATGAGCAGTTCTTC. It codes for CASNAGVSYNEQFF.